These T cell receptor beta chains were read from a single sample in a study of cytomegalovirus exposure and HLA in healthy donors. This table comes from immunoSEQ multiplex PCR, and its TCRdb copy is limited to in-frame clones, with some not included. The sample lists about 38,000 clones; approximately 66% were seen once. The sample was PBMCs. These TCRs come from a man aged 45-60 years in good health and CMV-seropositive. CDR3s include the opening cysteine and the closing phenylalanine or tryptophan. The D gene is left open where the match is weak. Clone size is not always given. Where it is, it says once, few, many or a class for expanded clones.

DNA: TGTGCCAGCAGTTCCCCGGGGGCGGGGGAGGGCGAGCAGTACTTC
CDR3: CASSSPGAGEGEQYF
D: -
length: 15
V: TRBV28
J: TRBJ2-7
size: -

DNA: TGTGCCACTTGGAGCGGGGTAGGGCAGCCCCAGCATTTT
CDR3: CATWSGVGQPQHF
D: -
length: 13
V: TRBV28
J: TRBJ1-5
size: few

DNA: TGTGCCAGCAGCTTAGCAGTCCTAGCGGGGGGCAATACGCAGTATTTT
CDR3: CASSLAVLAGGNTQYF
D: TRBD2
length: 16
V: TRBV7-2
J: TRBJ2-3
size: -

DNA: TGTGCCTGGGGGCAGGTTTCTGGGGCCAACGTCCTGACTTTC
CDR3: CAWGQVSGANVLTF
D: -
length: 14
V: TRBV30
J: TRBJ2-6
size: once

DNA: TGTGCCAGCAGCTTAGGCCCTCGGAACACTGAAGCTTTCTTT
CDR3: CASSLGPRNTEAFF
D: -
length: 14
V: TRBV13
J: TRBJ1-1
size: few

DNA: TGTGCCAGCAGTACCGGGACAGGGGGCTTTAATGAGCAGTTCTTC
CDR3: CASSTGTGGFNEQFF
D: TRBD1
length: 15
V: TRBV2
J: TRBJ2-1
size: few

DNA: TGCGCCAGCAGCACGACTTCCAGCACAGATACGCAGTATTTT
CDR3: CASSTTSSTDTQYF
D: -
length: 14
V: TRBV5-1
J: TRBJ2-3
size: -

DNA: TGTGCCAGCAGCTTCGTCGCAGGGTCAACTAATGAAAAACTGTTTTTT
CDR3: CASSFVAGSTNEKLFF
D: -
length: 16
V: TRBV11-3
J: TRBJ1-4
size: -

DNA: TGTGCCAGCTCTTCGAGACAGGACTATGGCTACACCTTC
CDR3: CASSSRQDYGYTF
D: -
length: 13
V: TRBV18
J: TRBJ1-2
size: -

DNA: TGTGCCAGCAGCTTGAGCGGGGTCTACGAGCAGTACTTC
CDR3: CASSLSGVYEQYF
D: TRBD2
length: 13
V: TRBV5-4
J: TRBJ2-7
size: once

DNA: TGTGCCAGCAGCCTCCGGGATTCTGGGGCCAACGTCCTGACTTTC
CDR3: CASSLRDSGANVLTF
D: -
length: 15
V: TRBV7-7
J: TRBJ2-6
size: -

DNA: TGTGCCGTCGCGGGGGGGCTTTCCTACAATGAGCAGTTCTTC
CDR3: CAVAGGLSYNEQFF
D: TRBD2
length: 14
V: TRBV6-1
J: TRBJ2-1
size: few

DNA: TGTGCCAGCAGAGACAGGGGGATCACTGAAGCTTTCTTT
CDR3: CASRDRGITEAFF
D: TRBD1
length: 13
V: TRBV2
J: TRBJ1-1
size: once

DNA: TGTGCCAGCAGTGACAACGCGGGCTACACCTTC
CDR3: CASSDNAGYTF
D: -
length: 11
V: TRBV6-1
J: TRBJ1-2
size: few

DNA: TGTGCCAGCGCTTCCGTGGGAGCCTACGAGCAGTACTTC
CDR3: CASASVGAYEQYF
D: -
length: 13
V: TRBV6-6
J: TRBJ2-7
size: once

DNA: TGTGCCAGCAGCTCACCGCCGGGTCAGGAGACCCAGTACTTC
CDR3: CASSSPPGQETQYF
D: -
length: 14
V: TRBV11-3
J: TRBJ2-5
size: -

DNA: TGTGCCAGCAGTTCCGGGGGCTACAATGAGCAGTTCTTC
CDR3: CASSSGGYNEQFF
D: -
length: 13
V: TRBV27
J: TRBJ2-1
size: -

DNA: TGTGCCACTTCCTCGGGGGACCACTACGAGCAGTACTTC
CDR3: CATSSGDHYEQYF
D: -
length: 13
V: TRBV15
J: TRBJ2-7
size: -

DNA: TGTGCTAGTGGTTTGGCCCGTCCCGGGATCGGGGAGCAGTTCTTC
CDR3: CASGLARPGIGEQFF
D: -
length: 15
V: TRBV12-5
J: TRBJ2-1
size: -

DNA: TGCGCCAGCAGCTTGCAGAACACTGAAGCTTTCTTT
CDR3: CASSLQNTEAFF
D: -
length: 12
V: TRBV5-1
J: TRBJ1-1
size: -

DNA: TGTGCCTGGACCCCGAAGGGGAGGAATCAGCCCCAGCATTTT
CDR3: CAWTPKGRNQPQHF
D: -
length: 14
V: TRBV30
J: TRBJ1-5
size: -

DNA: TGCAGCGTTGTGGGACAGGGTGGTGGCTACACCTTC
CDR3: CSVVGQGGGYTF
D: TRBD1
length: 12
V: TRBV29-1
J: TRBJ1-2
size: -

DNA: TGTGCCAGCAGTCTCCAGACAGTCGGCTATGGCTACACCTTC
CDR3: CASSLQTVGYGYTF
D: -
length: 14
V: TRBV6-1
J: TRBJ1-2
size: -

DNA: TGTGCCAGTAGTATTGGGACAGGGGATAACTATGGCTACACCTTC
CDR3: CASSIGTGDNYGYTF
D: TRBD1
length: 15
V: TRBV19
J: TRBJ1-2
size: -

DNA: TGTGCCAGCAGCGCCTGGACAGGGGGCTACGAGCAGTACTTC
CDR3: CASSAWTGGYEQYF
D: TRBD1
length: 14
V: TRBV7-8
J: TRBJ2-7
size: -

DNA: TGTGCCAGCAGCTTCTTGGACAGCGGGGGGCGGAATGAGCAGTTCTTC
CDR3: CASSFLDSGGRNEQFF
D: TRBD2
length: 16
V: TRBV5-6
J: TRBJ2-1
size: once

DNA: TGTGCCAGCAGCCCCGGGACAGGGGGTAGGACAGATACGCAGTATTTT
CDR3: CASSPGTGGRTDTQYF
D: TRBD1
length: 16
V: TRBV7-6
J: TRBJ2-3
size: -

DNA: TGTGCCAGCAGCCCCCCTGCGGGGCTTATTCAGTACTTC
CDR3: CASSPPAGLIQYF
D: -
length: 13
V: TRBV7-2
J: TRBJ2-4
size: -

DNA: TGTGCCTGGAGTGTACCAGGGTTGGGAAACACCATATATTTT
CDR3: CAWSVPGLGNTIYF
D: -
length: 14
V: TRBV30
J: TRBJ1-3
size: -

DNA: TGCGCCAGCAGCCAAGAGTTAAGGGGTCACAATGAGCAGTTCTTC
CDR3: CASSQELRGHNEQFF
D: -
length: 15
V: TRBV4-3
J: TRBJ2-1
size: few

DNA: TGTGCCAGCAGCTTAGACTCAGGGTATAGCAATCAGCCCCAGCATTTT
CDR3: CASSLDSGYSNQPQHF
D: -
length: 16
V: TRBV11-2
J: TRBJ1-5
size: -

DNA: TGTGCCAGCCAGATCCTAGCCGGGGAGCTGTTTTTT
CDR3: CASQILAGELFF
D: -
length: 12
V: TRBV6-1
J: TRBJ2-2
size: many

DNA: TGTGCCATCAGTCCAGGGATGGAAGAAAAACTGTTTTTT
CDR3: CAISPGMEEKLFF
D: -
length: 13
V: TRBV10-3
J: TRBJ1-4
size: few

DNA: TGCGCCAGCAGCTTAGGACAAGACCTAGCCAAAAACATTCAGTACTTC
CDR3: CASSLGQDLAKNIQYF
D: -
length: 16
V: TRBV5-1
J: TRBJ2-4
size: -

DNA: TGTGCCAGCAGTTCCTCCGGGACAGGGATCTACGAGCAGTACTTC
CDR3: CASSSSGTGIYEQYF
D: TRBD1
length: 15
V: TRBV6-5
J: TRBJ2-7
size: -

DNA: TGTGCCAGCAGCTCGGTAAATATGAACACTGAAGCTTTCTTT
CDR3: CASSSVNMNTEAFF
D: -
length: 14
V: TRBV7-6
J: TRBJ1-1
size: -

DNA: TGTGCCAGCAGCCAGGTTAGCGGGGTCTCCTACGAGCAGTACTTC
CDR3: CASSQVSGVSYEQYF
D: TRBD2
length: 15
V: TRBV4-2
J: TRBJ2-7
size: -

DNA: TGTGCCAGCAGTGATCTAGCGGGGTCCACAGATACGCAGTATTTT
CDR3: CASSDLAGSTDTQYF
D: TRBD2
length: 15
V: TRBV6-1
J: TRBJ2-3
size: -

DNA: TGTGCCAGCAGCGGGCCAGGGGGCGATACGCAGTATTTT
CDR3: CASSGPGGDTQYF
D: TRBD1
length: 13
V: TRBV11-2
J: TRBJ2-3
size: -

DNA: TGTGCCAGCAGCTTAGGACAGGGGGGAGCCGGGGAGCTGTTTTTT
CDR3: CASSLGQGGAGELFF
D: TRBD1
length: 15
V: TRBV7-7
J: TRBJ2-2
size: once

DNA: TGTGCCAGCTCTGGGGGGGCGCGGGGCTATGGCTACACCTTC
CDR3: CASSGGARGYGYTF
D: -
length: 14
V: TRBV6-5
J: TRBJ1-2
size: -

DNA: TGTGCCAGCAGCCTCGGACAGGGGGCGTACTATGGCTACACCTTC
CDR3: CASSLGQGAYYGYTF
D: TRBD1
length: 15
V: TRBV11-2
J: TRBJ1-2
size: -

DNA: TGTGCCACCCACCCCGACAGGGTTAGGTCACCCCTCCACTTT
CDR3: CATHPDRVRSPLHF
D: TRBD1
length: 14
V: TRBV11-3
J: TRBJ1-6
size: -

DNA: TGTGCTAGTGGTTCTAGCGGGGGGGCCTCAGATACGCAGTATTTT
CDR3: CASGSSGGASDTQYF
D: TRBD2
length: 15
V: TRBV12-5
J: TRBJ2-3
size: -

DNA: TGTGCCAGCCCCGAGAGGGGACAGGGGTGCTATGGCTACACCTTC
CDR3: CASPERGQGCYGYTF
D: TRBD1
length: 15
V: TRBV19
J: TRBJ1-2
size: -

DNA: TGTGCCAGCAGCCAGTTTGGCACAGGGTTCTACGAGCAGTACTTC
CDR3: CASSQFGTGFYEQYF
D: -
length: 15
V: TRBV14
J: TRBJ2-7
size: few

DNA: TGTGCCAGCAGCAAGGGAGAGAACGTTGAAAAACTGTTTTTT
CDR3: CASSKGENVEKLFF
D: -
length: 14
V: TRBV7-9
J: TRBJ1-4
size: -

DNA: TGTGCCAGCAGCCCCAACACCTACGAGCAGTACTTC
CDR3: CASSPNTYEQYF
D: -
length: 12
V: TRBV7-6
J: TRBJ2-7
size: -

DNA: TGTGCCAGCTACAGGAACACTGAAGCTTTCTTT
CDR3: CASYRNTEAFF
D: -
length: 11
V: TRBV27
J: TRBJ1-1
size: -

DNA: TGCAGCGTTGTATCGCCGGCAGGGGAGGGCTATGGCTACACCTTC
CDR3: CSVVSPAGEGYGYTF
D: -
length: 15
V: TRBV29-1
J: TRBJ1-2
size: -

DNA: TGCGCCAGCAGCCAAGAGAGGACTAGCGGGTTTCACAATGAGCAGTTCTTC
CDR3: CASSQERTSGFHNEQFF
D: TRBD2
length: 17
V: TRBV4-1
J: TRBJ2-1
size: -

DNA: TGTGCCAGCAGTCAAGGGACAGGGCTAAATCAGCCCCAGCATTTT
CDR3: CASSQGTGLNQPQHF
D: TRBD1
length: 15
V: TRBV5-4
J: TRBJ1-5
size: -

DNA: TGTGCCAGCAGTCGTCAGGGGATTCTCCAAGAGACCCAGTACTTC
CDR3: CASSRQGILQETQYF
D: -
length: 15
V: TRBV6-5
J: TRBJ2-5
size: few

DNA: TGTGCCAGCAGCTCGATAGTTAACTCCTACGAGCAGTACTTC
CDR3: CASSSIVNSYEQYF
D: -
length: 14
V: TRBV7-8
J: TRBJ2-7
size: -

DNA: TGTGCCTGCCTACGCAATACAGGGGGCACTGAAGCTTTCTTT
CDR3: CACLRNTGGTEAFF
D: TRBD1
length: 14
V: TRBV30
J: TRBJ1-1
size: -

DNA: TGTGCCAGCAGCGTGGTGGAGGGCATGGGCTACACCTTC
CDR3: CASSVVEGMGYTF
D: -
length: 13
V: TRBV9
J: TRBJ1-2
size: -

DNA: TGTGCTAGTGGTCCACCTTCCTCGGGGGGGATTGAGCAGTTCTTC
CDR3: CASGPPSSGGIEQFF
D: TRBD2
length: 15
V: TRBV12-5
J: TRBJ2-1
size: -

DNA: TGCGCCAGCAGCCAAGAAATACAGGGTGGAAATTCACCCCTCCACTTT
CDR3: CASSQEIQGGNSPLHF
D: -
length: 16
V: TRBV4-3
J: TRBJ1-6
size: few

DNA: TGTGCCAGCAGTTACCAGGGACACTACAATGAGCAGTTCTTC
CDR3: CASSYQGHYNEQFF
D: -
length: 14
V: TRBV6-5
J: TRBJ2-1
size: -

DNA: TGTGCCAGCAGTTACTCCACAGGAAACTACGAGCAGTACTTC
CDR3: CASSYSTGNYEQYF
D: -
length: 14
V: TRBV6-5
J: TRBJ2-7
size: -